The 28 T cell receptor beta chains reported below all come from one sample, sequenced in a study of CD8+CD57+ T cells in acquired aplastic anemia. According to the study, genomic DNA was the template for TCR beta VDJ and CDR3 profiling. TCRdb redid the calling of the reads with MiXCR, one entry per CDR3 protein. The table shows 200,000 to 250,000 distinct CDR3 sequences, with 34% occurring only once. The sequencing sample was made of sorted CD4+, CD8+, or CD8+CD57+ T cells (not recorded which) from PBMCs. The source is a human donor in good health, serving as a control.

V gene TRBV27 combines with J gene TRBJ1-2; weak D call: TRBD1 (6 bases). V was cut by 0 bases and J by 13 bases, with 18 bases left in between. CDR1 is MNHEY, CDR2 SMNVEV, per germline (reference sequence). The CDR3 runs to 14 residues. CDR3 protein: CASSLSTGGGGFTF. In DNA form, the CDR3 reads TGTGCCAGCAGTTTATCTACGGGGGGGGGCGGGTTCACCTTC.

The gene calls are TRBV5-1 and TRBJ2-2; tentatively, D is TRBD1 (6 bases). The CDR3 spans 16 residues. V was trimmed by 0 bases and J by 1 base, leaving 10 bases between them. Germline V gene data show CDR1 as SGHRS and CDR2 as YFSETQ. The CDR3 nucleotides read TGCGCCAGCAGCTTGGCCGGACAGAGGAACACCGGGGAGCTGTTTTTT. As protein: CASSLAGQRNTGELFF.

This clonotype showed up just a few times. This chain links TRBV7-8 with TRBJ2-7; possible D gene TRBD2, 5 bases. Germline CDR1 is SGHVS and CDR2 is FQNEAQ. The V gene lost 2 bases and the J gene lost 5 bases, with 16 bases spanning the gap. This CDR3 region has 15 residues. The CDR3 here is CASSLSPGMDHEQYF. For the CDR3, the DNA is TGTGCCAGCAGCTTATCGCCGGGGATGGATCACGAGCAGTACTTC.

This clonotype was found a few times. The rearrangement links TRBV2 to TRBJ2-2, with 8 bases identical to TRBD1. The ends lost 6 bases at V and 12 bases at J; junction bases unmatched: 9. CDR3 size: 13 residues. Germline lookup yields CDR1 SNHLY and CDR2 FYNNEI. CDR3 sequence reads: CASSLAWTGKLFF. The CDR3 DNA is TGTGCCAGCAGCTTAGCATGGACAGGGAAGCTGTTTTTT.

A word on this clonotype: A read error may be the cause here, since a much bigger clone is one base away. The CDR3 nucleotides are TGTGCCAGCAGCGTTCTGGGGTATAGCTACACCTTC. Its translation is CASSVLGYSYTF. The chain combines TRBV13 with TRBJ1-2, with D hard to call. This CDR3 region has 12 residues. From germline, CDR1 is PRHDT and CDR2 FYEKMQ (reference sequence). The V end was cut by 5 bases, the J end by 9 bases, with 13 bases between.

The CDR3 DNA sequence: TGTGCCAGCAGTTACACCCCAAGTCCACAAGCTCCCTACGAGCAGTACTTC. Translating it yields CASSYTPSPQAPYEQYF. The chain recombines TRBV6-5 with TRBJ2-7; D call uncertain. V dropped 2 bases and J dropped 2 bases, with 19 bases sitting between them. This CDR3 is 17 amino acids long. CDR1 is MNHEY and CDR2 is SVGAGI in the germline V gene.

In its sample, this clonotype was seen many times. CDR3 in DNA: TGTGCCAGCAGCCAAGATCTTGTGAAAGGAAAACTGTTTTTT. Protein product: CASSQDLVKGKLFF. The chain is built from TRBV3-1 and TRBJ1-4; no definite D call. This CDR3 has 14 amino acids. CDR1 and CDR2 (germline): LGHDT, YNNKEL (reference sequence). The ends were cut back, 0 bases at V and 10 bases at J, with 12 bases in the middle. Supplemented by reference TRBV3-1 and TRBJ1-4, the full variable domain reads DTAVSQTPKYLVTQMGNDKSIKCEQNLGHDTMYWYKQDSKKFLKIMFSYNNKELIINETVPNRFSPKSPDKAHLNLHINSLELGDSAVYFCASSQDLVKGKLFFGSGTQLSVL.

This clonotype appeared many times. The rearrangement uses TRBV29-1 and TRBJ2-1; 8 bases match TRBD2. The CDR3 extends over 15 amino acids. V was pared by 4 bases and J by 0 bases, with 5 bases of the junction left unmatched. Germline CDR1 and CDR2: SQVTM and ANQGSEA. In nucleotides, the CDR3 is TGCAGCGTTGTTGGGAGCGGGAGCTCCTACAATGAGCAGTTCTTC. Amino acids: CSVVGSGSSYNEQFF.

The chain has TRBV2 and TRBJ1-3; 10 bases match TRBD1. Losses at the gene ends were 6 bases for V and 4 bases for J; bases not matched to a gene: 6. CDR1 and CDR2 from the germline V gene are SNHLY and FYNNEI. The CDR3 consists of 15 residues. The DNA for the CDR3 is TGTGCCAGCAGGACTCGACAGGGGGCGGGAAACACCATATATTTT. Its protein product is CASRTRQGAGNTIYF.

This clonotype was seen many times. CDR3 in DNA: TGCAGCGCTCGGACAGACACGAACACTGAAGCTTTCTTT. This sequence encodes CSARTDTNTEAFF. The rearrangement links TRBV29-1 to TRBJ1-1, with a weak D call TRBD1 (6 bases). Germline V gives CDR1 SQVTM, CDR2 ANQGSEA. V shed 7 bases and J shed 1 base, with 13 bases lying between them. The CDR3 loop spans 13 amino acids.

J is TRBJ2-2 and V is TRBV3-1, with a possible D match to TRBD2 (6 bases). Germline CDR1 is LGHDT and CDR2 is YNNKEL (reference sequence). CDR3 length: 15 residues. Trimming cost V 1 base and J 3 bases, with 9 bases left between them. The CDR3 spells CASSQGTGDTGELFF. For the CDR3, the DNA is TGTGCCAGCAGCCAAGGGACGGGAGACACCGGGGAGCTGTTTTTT.

This clonotype was detected many times. The chain joins TRBV19 to TRBJ1-5, with no clear D. Germline CDR1 reads LNHDA; CDR2 reads SQIVND (reference sequence). Between the trimmed V and J ends, which lost 0 bases and 4 bases, there was a span of 4 bases. This CDR3 has 13 amino acids. The CDR3 reads CASSIEGNQPQHF. CDR3 nucleotides: TGTGCCAGTAGTATAGAAGGGAATCAGCCCCAGCATTTT.

V gene TRBV10-3 combines with J gene TRBJ1-1; 9 nucleotides line up with TRBD1. V trimming: 3 bases; J trimming: 6 bases; junction bases outside the gene matches: 8. There are 15 residues in the CDR3. CDR1 is ENHRY, CDR2 SYGVKD, per germline. The CDR3 protein is CAISEQGQGASEAFF. For the CDR3, the DNA is TGTGCCATCAGTGAACAGGGACAGGGTGCTTCTGAAGCTTTCTTT.

This clonotype was found a few times. The V and J genes are TRBV30 and TRBJ2-5; D is undetermined. The CDR3 contains 13 residues. Germline V gene sequence: CDR1 GTSNPN, CDR2 SVGIG (reference sequence). V was pared by 0 bases and J by 6 bases, with 11 bases between. CDR3 coding DNA: TGTGCCTGGAGTGTACTCTCTAGTCAGACCCAGTACTTC. This gives the protein CAWSVLSSQTQYF.

At least ten counts were recorded for this clonotype. This chain joins TRBV15 and TRBJ1-1; D unresolved. V was shortened by 4 bases and J by 0 bases, with 6 bases between the two germline ends. The CDR3 consists of 13 residues. CDR1 is LNHNV and CDR2 is YYDKDF in the germline V gene (reference sequence). CDR3 sequence reads: CATSTFLNTEAFF. Written as DNA, the CDR3 is TGTGCCACCAGCACCTTTTTGAACACTGAAGCTTTCTTT. The complete variable domain, with remaining parts taken from reference TRBV15 and TRBJ1-1, reads DAMVIQNPRYQVTQFGKPVTLSCSQTLNHNVMYWYQQKSSQAPKLLFHYYDKDFNNEADTPDNFQSRRPNTSFCFLDIRSPGLGDTAMYLCATSTFLNTEAFFGQGTRLTVV.

Note on this clonotype: One junction end does not reproduce the germline sequence, and a read error may be involved. This chain links TRBV24-1 with TRBJ1-5; D ambiguous. Germline-derived CDR1 and CDR2 are KGHDR and SFDVKD. The CDR3 has 17 residues. CDR3 in amino acids: CAPSDSRPLNSNQPQHF. CDR3 sequence (DNA): TGTGCCCCCAGTGACTCCCGTCCTCTTAATAGCAATCAGCCCCAGCATTTT.

This clonotype was found once. A read error is possible here, since a much larger clone lies one base away. The chain links TRBV7-3 to TRBJ1-1, with TRBD1 matching 8 bases. The CDR3 is 16 residues long. Germline CDR1 reads SGHTA; CDR2 reads FQGTGA. The CDR3 here is CASSVTGGWMNTGAFF. The CDR3 DNA reads TGTGCCAGCAGCGTTACAGGGGGGTGGATGAACACTGGAGCTTTCTTT.

This chain uses TRBV10-3 with TRBJ2-7; no firm D call. CDR1 and CDR2 from the germline V gene are ENHRY and SYGVKD. There are 11 residues in the CDR3. V lost 6 bases, J lost 4 bases, and 7 bases lay in between. This CDR3 is CAISVDYEQYF. The CDR3 bases are TGTGCCATCAGCGTGGATTACGAGCAGTACTTC.

V gene TRBV12-3 or TRBV12-4 combines with J gene TRBJ2-3; 7 bases map to TRBD1. V dropped 6 bases and J dropped 2; count of bases not matched to a gene: 23. This CDR3 spans 20 amino acids. The CDR3 bases are TGTGCCAGCAGACCCTCACGACAGGGATTATACTATGTAGACACAGATACGCAGTATTTT. It yields the protein CASRPSRQGLYYVDTDTQYF.

The rearrangement links TRBV29-1 to TRBJ1-2; 9 nucleotides match TRBD1. V was clipped by 5 bases and J by 9 bases; unmatched bases: 16. Germline-derived CDR1 and CDR2 are SQVTM and ANQGSEA. CDR3 size: 15 residues. Written as DNA, the CDR3 is TGCAGCGTTCCTGCATTACGGACAGGGGTAGCCAGCTACACCTTC. This gives the protein CSVPALRTGVASYTF.

V usage is TRBV4-1 and J usage is TRBJ1-3, with a possible D match to TRBD1 (5 bases). The CDR3 is 18 residues long. V lost 3 bases to trimming and J lost 6 bases, with 24 bases between them. Germline values: CDR1 MGHRA, CDR2 YSYEKL. The CDR3 DNA reads as TGCGCCAGCAGCCACGGAGGGGCAGCCTCCTTCTTGGAAAACACCATATATTTT. Protein sequence: CASSHGGAASFLENTIYF.

The rearrangement links TRBV19 to TRBJ1-2; TRBD1 might be the D (5 bases). Germline V gene data show CDR1 as LNHDA and CDR2 as SQIVND (reference sequence). CDR3 length equals 13 residues. The germline V and J ends were trimmed by 5 bases and 5 bases, with 12 bases remaining between them. The CDR3 nucleotides are TGTGCCAGTAGTGGGACTAGCCCATATGGCTACACCTTC. Amino acid sequence: CASSGTSPYGYTF.

This clonotype was seen many times. The V and J genes are TRBV19 and TRBJ2-1; D ambiguous. Germline V gene sequence: CDR1 LNHDA, CDR2 SQIVND (reference sequence). V was trimmed by 1 base and J by 6 bases, leaving 22 bases between them. This CDR3 has 18 residues. In DNA form, the CDR3 reads TGTGCCAGTAGTATAGGTGGGATAACAACCCAATTTTCCAATGAGCAGTTCTTC. It is translated as CASSIGGITTQFSNEQFF.

The V gene is TRBV20-1, the J gene TRBJ2-7, with D perhaps TRBD1 (6 bases). Germline CDR1 and CDR2: DFQATT and SNEGSKA (reference sequence). Trimming stripped 4 bases from V and 2 bases from J, with 12 bases between. This CDR3 region has 13 residues. The CDR3 region is CSATSRDTYEQYF. Written as DNA, the CDR3 is TGCAGTGCTACAAGCCGGGACACCTACGAGCAGTACTTC.

This clonotype was counted once. The gene calls are TRBV2 and TRBJ2-5; D uncertain. This CDR3 is 13 amino acids long. The V gene lost 9 bases and the J gene lost 1 base, with 12 bases spanning the gap. Per germline, CDR1 SNHLY and CDR2 FYNNEI. CDR3 loop: CASYNPPQETQYF. Here the CDR3 DNA reads TGTGCCAGTTATAACCCGCCCCAAGAGACCCAGTACTTC. The complete variable domain, with remaining parts taken from reference TRBV2 and TRBJ2-5, reads EPEVTQTPSHQVTQMGQEVILRCVPISNHLYFYWYRQILGQKVEFLVSFYNNEISEKSEIFDDQFSVERPDGSNFTLKIRSTKLEDSAMYFCASYNPPQETQYFGPGTRLLVL.

The rearrangement links TRBV4-2 to TRBJ2-1; 13 bases map to TRBD2. The V and J ends lost 1 base and 6 bases, in that order; junction bases with no gene match: 6. This CDR3 is 17 amino acids long. Germline CDR1 LGHNA, CDR2 YNFKEQ. CDR3 coding DNA: TGTGCCAGCAGCCAAGTGATAACTAGCGGGAGGGCCAATGAGCAGTTCTTC. Protein: CASSQVITSGRANEQFF.

This clonotype was recorded many times. This rearrangement joins TRBV5-4 to TRBJ2-7, with TRBD1 matching 7 bases. V dropped 5 bases and J dropped 0; count of bases not matched to a gene: 5. Germline values: CDR1 SGHNT, CDR2 YYREEE (reference sequence). The CDR3 runs to 14 residues. The CDR3 region is CASRRDSSSYEQYF. Written as DNA, the CDR3 is TGTGCCAGCAGACGGGACAGTAGCTCCTACGAGCAGTACTTC.

V and J are TRBV7-9 and TRBJ1-2; 12 bases are a match to TRBD1. The trim removed 5 bases at V and 7 bases at J, leaving 8 bases unmatched. CDR1 SEHNR and CDR2 FQNEAQ come from the germline V gene (reference sequence). The CDR3 consists of 15 residues. The CDR3 spells CASSPQGQGAGGYTF. As DNA, the CDR3 is TGTGCCAGCAGCCCGCAGGGACAGGGGGCTGGTGGCTACACCTTC.